The next 19 T cell receptor beta chains were all read from a single sample in a study of shared clonotypes between healthy human individuals. Assay: immunoSEQ multiplex PCR; the TCRdb copy retains only in-frame clones and omits some. The sample has around 550,000 clones, around 96% seen once. Sequencing was carried out using naive CD4+ T cells sorted from blood. The subset: CD45RA+ positively selected. The receptors stem from a woman in her twenties or thirties in good health.

The genes are TRBV11-3 and TRBJ2-5; TRBD1 aligns across 9 bases. The closer fit of TRBJ2-7 to the DNA end suggests the J call may be wrong. CDR1 and CDR2 from the germline V gene are SGHNT and YENEEA. This CDR3 is 14 amino acids long. The CDR3 nucleotides read TGTGCCAGCAGCTTAGAACAGGGGGCCTCCGAGCAGTACTTC. Its protein product is CASSLEQGASEQYF.

This clone showed up just once. The chain joins TRBV28 to TRBJ2-5, with 9 bases that match TRBD1. CDR3 length: 14 amino acids. V shed 9 bases, J shed 2 bases, and the junction held 7 bases outside the gene matches. CDR1 and CDR2 from the germline V gene are MDHEN and SYDVKM. The CDR3 region has the DNA TGTGCCAGTCGCCCCGGGACAGGGCAAGAGACCCAGTACTTC. Translated: CASRPGTGQETQYF.

J is TRBJ1-3 and V is TRBV10-3, with TRBD1 matching over 11 bases. This CDR3 spans 12 amino acids. The trim removed 9 bases at V and 7 bases at J, leaving 2 bases unmatched. Germline assignment: CDR1 ENHRY and CDR2 SYGVKD. The CDR3 DNA reads TGTGCCATTGGACAGGGGGCGAACACCATATATTTT. The encoded protein is CAIGQGANTIYF.

Concerning this clone itself: Distinct nucleotide sequences in the sample also encode this CDR3. The rearrangement uses TRBV5-1 and TRBJ2-1; TRBD1 matches 9 bases. V gave up 4 bases and J gave up 2 bases; unmatched junction bases: 4. The CDR3 contains 15 residues. Germline V gene sequence: CDR1 SGHRS, CDR2 YFSETQ. The CDR3 region has the DNA TGCGCCAGCAGCCCGGGACAGGGTACCTACAATGAGCAGTTCTTC. This gives the protein CASSPGQGTYNEQFF.

This chain uses TRBV9 with TRBJ2-1, with TRBD1 identical over 9 bases. The ends lost 0 bases at V and 7 bases at J; junction bases unmatched: 8. The CDR3 is 16 residues long. Germline V gene sequence: CDR1 SGDLS, CDR2 YYNGEE. CDR3 nucleotides: TGTGCCAGCAGCGTAGAAGGGACAGGGTCAGGTAATGAGCAGTTCTTC. This translates into CASSVEGTGSGNEQFF.

This clone was found once. This CDR3 reads CAIRGTGENTGELFF. The CDR3 bases are TGTGCCATCAGGGGGACAGGGGAAAACACCGGGGAGCTGTTTTTT. The chain is built from TRBV10-3 and TRBJ2-2, with 10 bases fitting TRBD1. Germline CDR1 reads ENHRY; CDR2 reads SYGVKD. Trimming at V came to 6 bases and at J to 2 bases, leaving 3 bases not matched to a gene. The CDR3 consists of 15 residues.

The chain couples TRBV6-1 to TRBJ2-3; 9 nucleotides line up with TRBD2. In germline, CDR1 is MNHNS, CDR2 SASEGT. This CDR3 has 16 amino acids. The J segment lost 4 bases and the V segment lost 2 bases, leaving 7 bases of the junction unmatched. CDR3 sequence reads: CASSESRGRGSDTQYF. CDR3 sequence (DNA): TGTGCCAGCAGTGAATCACGCGGGAGGGGCTCAGATACGCAGTATTTT.

In its sample, this clone was seen once. The V call is TRBV4-1, the J call TRBJ2-3, with D unresolved. The CDR3 has 16 amino acids. Germline lookup yields CDR1 MGHRA and CDR2 YSYEKL. Trimming took off 4 bases at V and 2 bases at J, with 16 bases between the two ends. CDR3 protein: CASSLTGPPNTDTQYF. CDR3 nucleotides: TGCGCCAGCAGCCTAACCGGGCCACCGAACACAGATACGCAGTATTTT.

The V gene is TRBV19, the J gene TRBJ1-2, with 7 bases fitting TRBD1. Germline loops: CDR1 LNHDA, CDR2 SQIVND (reference sequence). With V trimmed by 6 bases and J by 6 bases, 10 bases remained unmatched. This CDR3 is built from 14 residues. This CDR3 reads CASSPWTGTDGYTF. The CDR3, as DNA: TGTGCCAGTAGCCCCTGGACAGGCACTGATGGCTACACCTTC.

The V gene is TRBV5-1, the J gene TRBJ2-5; D is perhaps TRBD2 (5 bases). The CDR3 runs to 16 residues. Germline CDR1 reads SGHRS; CDR2 reads YFSETQ. The germline V and J ends were trimmed by 0 bases and 5 bases, with 17 bases remaining between them. CDR3 nucleotides: TGCGCCAGCAGCTTGGAATCCGGGTGGAGGTCGGAGACCCAGTACTTC. It specifies CASSLESGWRSETQYF.

V is TRBV11-2 and J is TRBJ1-1; weak D call: TRBD1 (5 bases). The CDR3 extends over 16 amino acids. The V and J ends lost 5 bases and 1 base respectively, with 17 bases between them. Per the germline V gene, CDR1 is SGHAT and CDR2 is FQNNGV. CDR3 DNA sequence: TGTGCCAGCAGCGCCCCCCTCCGTACAGGGAACACTGAAGCTTTCTTT. Its protein product is CASSAPLRTGNTEAFF.

The chain joins TRBV27 to TRBJ2-5; either TRBD1 or TRBD2 may supply D (5 bases each). Looked up from germline, CDR1 is MNHEY and CDR2 is SMNVEV (reference sequence). The CDR3 runs to 16 residues. Between the trimmed V and J ends, which lost 6 bases and 1 base, there was a span of 18 bases. The CDR3 protein is CASRRHRDAVQETQYF. The CDR3 region has the DNA TGTGCCAGCAGGCGGCACCGGGACGCCGTCCAAGAGACCCAGTACTTC.

The CDR3 DNA is TGTGCCAGCAGTTTGGGTGGGGGGGGCCACGAGCAGTACTTC. Amino acids: CASSLGGGGHEQYF. This rearrangement joins TRBV27 to TRBJ2-7; D possibly corresponds to TRBD2 (7 bases). The CDR3 covers 14 residues. In germline, CDR1 is MNHEY, CDR2 SMNVEV (reference sequence). V was clipped by 3 bases and J by 5 bases, with 14 bases between them.

The chain uses TRBV28 and TRBJ1-2, with TRBD1 as a possible D gene (5 bases). The germline CDR1 and CDR2 sequences are MDHEN and SYDVKM. There are 13 residues in the CDR3. The V gene lost 9 bases and the J gene lost 4 bases, with 15 bases spanning the gap. CDR3 sequence (DNA): TGTGCCAGTTTTAAAGGGGCAATCTATGGCTACACCTTC. It translates to CASFKGAIYGYTF.

V is TRBV5-8 and J is TRBJ2-1; no clear D gene. Trimming took 0 bases from V and 2 from J, leaving 15 bases between them. CDR3 length: 17 amino acids. Germline V gene data show CDR1 as SGHTS and CDR2 as YDEGEE. The CDR3 loop is CASSLGILALTYNEQFF. DNA for the CDR3: TGTGCCAGCAGCTTGGGGATCCTCGCCCTAACCTACAATGAGCAGTTCTTC.

V and J are TRBV4-1 and TRBJ2-5; D is unresolved. The J call is uncertain, as TRBJ2-7 better fits the DNA end. This CDR3 region has 15 residues. The germline V gene encodes CDR1 MGHRA and CDR2 YSYEKL. In DNA, the CDR3 is TGCGCCAGCAGCCAAGAGGTCGCGATCCCCTACGAGCAGTACTTC. It translates to CASSQEVAIPYEQYF.

V gene TRBV19 combines with J gene TRBJ2-5, with TRBD1 matching 9 bases. CDR1 is LNHDA, CDR2 SQIVND, per germline (reference sequence). The CDR3 is made up of 15 amino acids. V lost 2 bases and J lost 5; bases outside the gene matches: 6. CDR3 nucleotide sequence: TGTGCCAGTAGTATACCAACCGGGACAGGGGAGACCCAGTACTTC. Translated: CASSIPTGTGETQYF.

This clone was seen once. V usage is TRBV5-1 and J usage is TRBJ1-5; a weak D match, TRBD1 (5 bases). CDR3 length equals 13 residues. Germline assignment: CDR1 SGHRS and CDR2 YFSETQ. With 4 bases removed from V and 4 bases from J, the gap between germline ends came to 9 bases. The CDR3 bases are TGCGCCAGCAGCATCGACAGAAATCAGCCCCAGCATTTT. Translated: CASSIDRNQPQHF.

The genes are TRBV7-6 and TRBJ2-1; the match to TRBD2 covers 9 bases. Unmatched junction bases numbered 6, after V lost 6 bases and J lost 0 bases. CDR3 length equals 16 residues. In germline, CDR1 is SGHVS, CDR2 FNYEAQ. The CDR3 DNA is TGTGCCAGCAGACCCAGCGGGAGGCTCTCCTACAATGAGCAGTTCTTC. This encodes CASRPSGRLSYNEQFF.